The clone carrying this T cell receptor (beta chain) was detected only a few times. Its antigen is undetermined. The time point is: late sampling 161 to 241 days after vaccination in three convalescent patients. This CDR3 has 17 residues. Germline assignment: CDR1 MNHEY and CDR2 SVGAGI. The J segment lost 5 bases and the V segment lost 2 bases, leaving 10 bases of the junction unmatched. The data stem from a study of vaccination and CD4 T cells after COVID-19. About the study: Post-vaccine sampling followed dose two by a median 72 days (range 14 to 241). The study's findings and limits: SARS-CoV-2-reactive clonotypes rose nonsignificantly, with the median going from about 20 to 38.

TCRdb analysed the PCR reads with MiXCR anew, one entry per CDR3 protein. The sample contains 31,000 or so distinct CDR3 sequences, about 49% of which appear only once. Here the sequenced sample was CD4+ T cells from blood, taken about 7 months after SARS-CoV-2 vaccination. This sequence was found in a human donor who had recovered from COVID-19. The V call is TRBV6-5, the J call TRBJ2-2; 8 bases are shared with TRBD1. The CDR3 DNA sequence: TGTGCCAGCAGTTACCGAAGACAGGGGTGGAGTACCGGGGAGCTGTTTTTT. Amino acids: CASSYRRQGWSTGELFF.